The 16 T cell receptor beta chains in this list originate from one sample, sequenced in a study of OX40 agonist ivuxolimab in advanced cancers. Repertoires were generated with immunoSEQ multiplex PCR, while TCRdb's copy carries only in-frame clones and drops some. The repertoire holds tens of thousands of clones, 75% to 90% seen once, with over 9.5% in the top ten. This specimen consisted of CD4+ or CD8+ T cells sorted from blood, obtained in a trial of the OX40 agonist ivuxolimab. The receptors derive from an adult with an advanced solid tumor such as melanoma, head and neck, liver or kidney cancer.

The J gene is TRBJ2-7, the V gene TRBV5-5; TRBD1 matches at 8 bases. CDR1 SGHKS and CDR2 YYEKEE come from the germline V gene (reference sequence). The CDR3 covers 17 residues. The V gene end was trimmed by 4 bases and the J gene end by 4 bases; junction bases not matched to a gene: 16. The CDR3 region has the DNA TGTGCCAGCAGCGCCTATTACGGACAGGGCCTTAATTACGAGCAGTACTTC. Encoded protein: CASSAYYGQGLNYEQYF.

The sample holds one count of this clone. This chain links TRBV11-2 with TRBJ2-7; 7 bases fit TRBD1. The CDR3 sequence is 16 residues long. Trimming took 6 bases from V and 4 from J; bases not matched to a gene: 15. Germline-derived CDR1 and CDR2 are SGHAT and FQNNGV. CDR3 region: CASSYDRANLPYEQYF. Here the CDR3 DNA reads TGTGCCAGCAGTTACGACAGGGCTAATCTACCTTACGAGCAGTACTTC.

This clone was observed a single time. The chain uses TRBV28 and TRBJ2-1; no clear D. V was shortened by 2 bases and J by 9 bases, with 17 bases between the two germline ends. Germline CDR1 MDHEN, CDR2 SYDVKM. This CDR3 contains 15 residues. The CDR3 DNA is TGTGCCAGCAGTTTACACGCTTCCCTCCCCTCTGAGCAGTTCTTC. It codes for CASSLHASLPSEQFF. Complete variable domain (other parts from reference TRBV28 and TRBJ2-1): DVKVTQSSRYLVKRTGEKVFLECVQDMDHENMFWYRQDPGLGLRLIYFSYDVKMKEKGDIPEGYSVSREKKERFSLILESASTNQTSMYLCASSLHASLPSEQFFGPGTRLTVL.

This chain connects TRBV30 to TRBJ1-4; 9 nucleotides match TRBD1. This CDR3 region has 14 residues. Germline V gene sequence: CDR1 GTSNPN, CDR2 SVGIG (reference sequence). V lost 5 bases, J lost 8 bases, and 9 bases stayed unmatched. CDR3 DNA sequence: TGTGCCTGGGAGGGACAGGGACATCGAGAAAAACTGTTTTTT. Its translation is CAWEGQGHREKLFF.

This chain connects TRBV7-2 to TRBJ2-3; the match to TRBD2 covers 9 bases. V trimming: 2 bases; J trimming: 0 bases; junction bases outside the gene matches: 9. The CDR3 sequence is 18 residues long. CDR1 and CDR2 (germline): SGHTA, FQGNSA. The CDR3 coding sequence is TGTGCCAGCAGCTTAAGGCCTAGCGGGAAAACTAGCACAGATACGCAGTATTTT. This codes for CASSLRPSGKTSTDTQYF.

CDR3 bases: TGTGCCTGGACGGTGGCAGGGGGTGAAAAACTGTTTTTT. Translation gives CAWTVAGGEKLFF. V usage is TRBV30 and J usage is TRBJ1-4; 7 nucleotides agree with TRBD1. Germline V gene lookup returns CDR1 GTSNPN and CDR2 SVGIG (reference sequence). This CDR3 region has 13 residues. Unmatched junction bases numbered 6, after V lost 4 bases and J lost 7 bases.

The CDR3 is CASSEFGVQGAGEQYF. In nucleotides, the CDR3 is TGTGCCAGCAGTGAATTCGGGGTACAGGGGGCGGGGGAGCAGTACTTC. The rearrangement links TRBV6-1 to TRBJ2-7; 9 bases align to TRBD1. Unmatched junction bases numbered 12, after V lost 2 bases and J lost 7 bases. There are 16 residues in the CDR3. The germline V gene encodes CDR1 MNHNS and CDR2 SASEGT.

CDR3 region: CASSVYRGSYEQYF. Here the CDR3 DNA reads TGTGCCAGCAGCGTCTACAGGGGCTCCTACGAGCAGTACTTC. The rearrangement links TRBV11-2 to TRBJ2-7; TRBD1 agrees at 7 bases. With 5 bases clipped from V and 0 bases from J, the junction kept 4 bases outside the gene matches. CDR3 size: 14 residues. The V gene's germline CDR1 is SGHAT and CDR2 FQNNGV. Supplemented by reference TRBV11-2 and TRBJ2-7, the full variable domain reads EAGVAQSPRYKIIEKRQSVAFWCNPISGHATLYWYQQILGQGPKLLIQFQNNGVVDDSQLPKDRFSAERLKGVDSTLKIQPAKLEDSAVYLCASSVYRGSYEQYFGPGTRLTVT.

This chain uses TRBV9 with TRBJ2-3, with D maybe TRBD2 (6 bases). The CDR3 extends over 15 amino acids. The germline gives CDR1 SGDLS, CDR2 YYNGEE. V gave up 2 bases and J gave up 3 bases, with 13 bases separating them. Here the CDR3 reads CASSVEGHGTDTQYF. DNA of the CDR3: TGTGCCAGCAGCGTGGAGGGGCATGGGACAGATACGCAGTATTTT.

The chain links TRBV7-6 to TRBJ2-7; 9 bases map to TRBD1. V shed 1 base, J shed 2 bases, and the junction held 3 bases outside the gene matches. Germline V gene lookup returns CDR1 SGHVS and CDR2 FNYEAQ. CDR3 length equals 15 residues. Here the CDR3 DNA reads TGTGCCAGCAGCTTAGGTCGGACAGGGGCCTACGAGCAGTACTTC. This encodes CASSLGRTGAYEQYF.

The chain recombines TRBV28 with TRBJ2-7; D unclear. V shed 4 bases and J shed 4 bases, with 5 bases lying between them. The CDR3 has 11 amino acids. Germline CDR1 is MDHEN and CDR2 is SYDVKM. CDR3 DNA sequence: TGTGCCAGCAGTTCGATATACGAGCAGTACTTC. It encodes CASSSIYEQYF.

The chain is built from TRBV4-1 and TRBJ1-1; no definite D call. CDR3 length: 13 residues. Trimming cost V 6 bases and J 4 bases, with 12 bases left between them. Germline V CDR1 and CDR2: MGHRA, YSYEKL. The CDR3 nucleotides read TGCGCCAGCAGTCGCGCCTCGAGCACTGAAGCTTTCTTT. Its translation: CASSRASSTEAFF.

The chain has TRBV7-2 and TRBJ2-7; 7 positions agree with TRBD2. The V segment lost 2 bases and the J segment 4 bases; nucleotides outside the gene matches: 2. The CDR3 sequence is 13 residues long. From germline, CDR1 is SGHTA and CDR2 FQGNSA. This CDR3 is CASSLFSGYEQYF. CDR3 coding DNA: TGTGCCAGCAGCTTATTTAGCGGGTACGAGCAGTACTTC.

This chain uses TRBV27 with TRBJ2-1, with TRBD2 matching 8 bases. V was clipped by 6 bases and J by 5 bases; unmatched bases: 9. Per the germline V gene, CDR1 is MNHEY and CDR2 is SMNVEV (reference sequence). The CDR3 extends over 15 amino acids. CDR3 loop: CASRPTSGTNNEQFF. The CDR3 DNA sequence: TGTGCCAGCAGACCCACTAGCGGAACCAACAATGAGCAGTTCTTC.

This clone showed up just once. Compared with germline, one end of the junction differs, possibly owing to a read error. The gene calls are TRBV20-1 and TRBJ2-1; TRBD1 might be the D (5 bases). CDR3 length: 11 amino acids. CDR1 is DFQATT, CDR2 SNEGSKA, per germline (reference sequence). CDR3 sequence reads: CSARDQGERFF. CDR3 nucleotide sequence: TGCAGTGCTAGAGATCAGGGTGAGCGGTTCTTC.

The V and J genes are TRBV7-8 and TRBJ2-7; tentative D call: TRBD1 (5 bases). The CDR3 is 15 residues long. From germline, CDR1 is SGHVS and CDR2 FQNEAQ. V lost 2 bases and J lost 2, with 13 bases in between. This chain's CDR3 is CASSLTRTPTYEQYF. Here the CDR3 DNA reads TGTGCCAGCAGCTTAACCCGGACACCTACCTACGAGCAGTACTTC.